A selection of T cell receptor beta chains follows, all from one sample in a study of response to subunit inactivated influenza vaccine. TCRdb re-called the RT-PCR reads through MiXCR, storing one row per CDR3 protein. The sample holds 150,000 to 200,000 distinct CDR3 sequences, around a tenth seen once. Sequencing was performed on CD8+ T cells sorted from PBMCs, taken less than 30 months after vaccination. The receptors shown here come from a man aged 45 to 70 who received an inactivated influenza vaccine. The CDR3 runs from the conserved cysteine through the conserved F or W. A D gene is named only where the DNA matches it firmly. Clone sizes are given selectively: once, few, many, or a class where the clone is expanded.

cdr3_aa,cdr3_nt,d_call,clone_size,v_call,cdr3_length,j_call
CASSGMPMTLQQYF,TGTGCCAGCAGTGGAATGCCGATGACGCTACAGCAGTACTTC,NA,NA,TRBV28,14,TRBJ2-7
CASTDGTSLSYEQYF,TGTGCCAGCACCGACGGGACTAGTCTCTCCTACGAGCAGTACTTC,TRBD2,few,TRBV6-2/TRBV6-3,15,TRBJ2-7
CASSWDYNEQYF,TGTGCCAGCAGTTGGGACTACAACGAGCAGTACTTC,TRBD2,few,TRBV12-3/TRBV12-4,12,TRBJ2-7
CASSRPAHSYEQYF,TGTGCCAGCAGCCGACCGGCCCACTCCTACGAGCAGTACTTC,NA,NA,TRBV3-1,14,TRBJ2-7
CASSYSSGSAPYNEQFF,TGTGCCAGCAGCTACTCTAGCGGGAGCGCCCCGTACAATGAGCAGTTCTTC,TRBD2,few,TRBV7-9,17,TRBJ2-1
CASSQAYRGGDHEQYF,TGCGCCAGCAGCCAAGCTTATCGCGGGGGGGACCACGAGCAGTACTTC,TRBD2,NA,TRBV4-3,16,TRBJ2-7
CATIVNTEAFF,TGTGCCACCATAGTAAACACTGAAGCTTTCTTT,NA,NA,TRBV24-1,11,TRBJ1-1
CASSAAGGLGTGELFF,TGTGCCAGCAGCGCGGCGGGGGGGCTGGGCACCGGGGAGCTGTTTTTT,TRBD2,few,TRBV7-9,16,TRBJ2-2
CASTLQTTGVDYEQYF,TGTGCCAGCACCCTCCAAACAACGGGGGTTGACTACGAGCAGTACTTC,NA,many,TRBV5-6,16,TRBJ2-7
CAISPTSGRAETQYF,TGTGCCATCAGTCCTACTAGCGGGAGGGCAGAGACCCAGTACTTC,TRBD2,NA,TRBV10-3,15,TRBJ2-5
CASRVTGEPQETQYF,TGTGCCAGCAGAGTCACAGGGGAACCCCAAGAGACCCAGTACTTC,TRBD1,few,TRBV7-4,15,TRBJ2-5
CSVEPGLAGNEQFF,TGCAGCGTTGAACCGGGACTAGCGGGCAATGAGCAGTTCTTC,TRBD2,many,TRBV29-1,14,TRBJ2-1
CASSPGTGKSSYNEQFF,TGTGCCAGCAGCCCCGGGACAGGGAAGAGCTCCTACAATGAGCAGTTCTTC,TRBD1,NA,TRBV2,17,TRBJ2-1
CASSSVTPATGSYEQYF,TGTGCCAGCAGCTCCGTCACACCAGCAACAGGATCCTACGAGCAGTACTTC,NA,NA,TRBV5-6,17,TRBJ2-7
CASRGLGYGYTF,TGTGCCAGCAGGGGACTTGGGTATGGCTACACCTTC,NA,NA,TRBV25-1,12,TRBJ1-2
CATSDLTVNQPQHF,TGTGCCACCAGTGACTTGACAGTCAATCAGCCCCAGCATTTT,NA,NA,TRBV24-1,14,TRBJ1-5
CASSEERSVAYEQYF,TGTGCCAGCAGTGAAGAACGATCGGTGGCCTACGAGCAGTACTTC,NA,NA,TRBV2,15,TRBJ2-7
CASSYSGPRYEQYF,TGTGCCAGCAGTTACTCTGGCCCTCGCTACGAGCAGTACTTC,NA,NA,TRBV6-5,14,TRBJ2-7
CASSYRTGTGDSTEAFF,TGTGCCAGCAGTTACAGAACCGGGACAGGGGATAGCACTGAAGCTTTCTTT,TRBD1,NA,TRBV6-2/TRBV6-3,17,TRBJ1-1
CASSGGLAGVEQFF,TGTGCCAGCAGCGGAGGACTAGCGGGAGTTGAGCAGTTCTTC,TRBD2,few,TRBV11-2,14,TRBJ2-1
CAISESSGPEEKLFF,TGTGCCATCAGTGAGTCCTCCGGACCGGAAGAAAAACTGTTTTTT,NA,many,TRBV10-3,15,TRBJ1-4
CSGQRGVYSNQPQHF,TGCAGTGGACAGCGGGGGGTATATAGCAATCAGCCCCAGCATTTT,NA,NA,TRBV20-1,15,TRBJ1-5
CSVFLLPPMPWDTQYF,TGCAGCGTTTTCCTTCTGCCCCCGATGCCATGGGATACGCAGTATTTT,NA,NA,TRBV29-1,16,TRBJ2-3
CSVGHPGYTF,TGCAGTGTTGGACACCCCGGCTACACCTTC,NA,NA,TRBV20-1,10,TRBJ1-2
CASSLDRANGYTF,TGTGCCAGCAGTTTAGACAGGGCGAATGGCTACACCTTC,NA,NA,TRBV12-3/TRBV12-4,13,TRBJ1-2
CASSQEAGGNQPQHF,TGTGCCAGCAGCCAAGAGGCAGGGGGCAATCAGCCCCAGCATTTT,NA,few,TRBV4-2,15,TRBJ1-5
CSVEDRGGVSYEQYF,TGCAGCGTTGAAGATCGCGGGGGGGTATCCTACGAGCAGTACTTC,TRBD2,NA,TRBV29-1,15,TRBJ2-7
CASASSREIGELFF,TGCGCCAGCGCGTCTTCGCGGGAGATCGGGGAGCTGTTTTTT,TRBD2,few,TRBV5-1,14,TRBJ2-2
CASSLDRGLQETQYF,TGCGCCAGCAGCTTGGACAGGGGACTCCAAGAGACCCAGTACTTC,NA,NA,TRBV5-1,15,TRBJ2-5
CASRYHVTENTEAFF,TGTGCCAGCAGATACCACGTAACAGAGAACACTGAAGCTTTCTTT,NA,few,TRBV7-9,15,TRBJ1-1
CASSWGRATEAFF,TGTGCCAGCAGTTGGGGACGGGCCACTGAAGCTTTCTTT,NA,NA,TRBV6-2/TRBV6-3,13,TRBJ1-1
CASSVGGGEGAEQYF,TGTGCCAGCAGCGTAGGTGGGGGTGAGGGAGCGGAGCAGTACTTC,NA,few,TRBV9,15,TRBJ2-7
CSASTGGPITDTQYF,TGCAGTGCTAGTACGGGAGGGCCTATCACAGATACGCAGTATTTT,TRBD2,once,TRBV20-1,15,TRBJ2-3
CASSLDGTSGRKGDNEQFF,TGTGCCAGCAGCTTAGATGGGACTAGCGGGAGAAAGGGAGACAATGAGCAGTTCTTC,TRBD2,medium-sized,TRBV7-6,19,TRBJ2-1
CATSDQDSTYEQYF,TGTGCCACCAGTGATCAGGACAGTACCTACGAGCAGTACTTC,NA,NA,TRBV24-1,14,TRBJ2-7
CASRPTSGRVEQYF,TGTGCCAGCAGGCCGACTAGCGGGAGGGTCGAGCAGTACTTC,TRBD2,few,TRBV2,14,TRBJ2-7